This paragraph reports one T cell receptor beta chain. Its antigen target is currently unknown. Base-call qualities are not available, and no considerably larger clone is one nucleotide away. This sample's time point label indicates: baseline before first vaccination. Vaccinee samples came from UK trials COV001 and COV002, including a single-blind randomized controlled phase 2/3 trial of AZD1222 (ChAdOx1 nCoV-19) in healthy adults. Trial participant PBMC samples were collected at day 0 and day 28 after the second dose for TCRbeta chain sequencing. The CDR3 regions of human TCRbeta chains were subjected to immunosequencing. The study's own analysis went as follows. TCRs in the repertoires were matched against a reference library of SARS-CoV-2-specific TCRs that had been generated with the MIRA antigen-specificity platform. Breadth was defined as the fraction of unique TCRs that were SARS-CoV-2-associated. Depth was defined as the fraction of total T cells that were SARS-CoV-2-associated. Each spike-specific TCR was assigned to its reactive spike region and to a CD4 or CD8 class using the MIRA data. Log10-transformed breadth and depth values were compared by one-way ANOVA with Sidak's multiple comparisons tests. TCRdb took over this immuneACCESS table, retaining in-frame rearrangements with V and J assigned. Such tables are incomplete; in checked studies, under half of the missing clones stem from an unresolved V gene, and the remainder is unexplained. The V and J calls and the clone size are those of that table, but D and trimming were determined from the DNA. The sample records under 130,000 clones, approximately 87% of which are singletons. 2% to 3% of the sample is taken by the ten largest.

This entry belongs to a study of T cell responses to AZD1222 COVID-19 vaccine (TCRdb year 2021). A note on the overall study: Because spike-specific TCR depth and breadth did not differ between the two schedules, AZD1222 recipients who got a second dose at roughly 4 weeks were pooled with those who got a second dose at roughly 12 weeks. TCR sequencing was performed for approximately 240 trial participants, of whom some 200 were given two doses of AZD1222 and some 25 were given two doses of MenACWY control vaccine. Enrollment into the trials was organized by age into subgroups of 18-55, 56-69 and 70-plus years, and those subgroups contained about 160, 30 and 59 TCR-sequenced participants, respectively. The research as a whole found: A significant rise in spike-specific TCR breadth and depth was observed after two AZD1222 doses relative to day 0 and relative to MenACWY recipients. Reportedly, close to half of the unique spike-specific TCRs recognized epitopes lying outside the regions that are mutated in the B.1.351 and B.1.1.7 variants. The vaccine-associated CD4 TCRs covered the entire spike protein, and the dominant responses fell in regions 160-218 and 743-854. In the small 56-69-year group, the increase in depth fell short of significance, most likely because of low power. Most participants were white British and females outnumbered males, and the authors suggested that clonal diversity may have been underestimated. Conclusions about previously exposed vaccinees were limited because only six AZD1222 recipients were SARS-CoV-2 seropositive at baseline. Because no day 14 peak-response samples were available, repertoires were characterized only after the peak T cell response.

Taken from cysteine to phenylalanine, the CDR3 has 15 residues. The read is trimmed to its CDR3 DNA, 45 bases read in frame from base 1. V loses 3 bases at its end and J loses 0 bases; junction bases beyond the gene matches: 2. The germline V gene (reference sequence) supplies CDR1 LNHNV and CDR2 YYDKDF. The sequences come from peripheral blood, collected on day 0 of AZD1222 vaccination. The V and J genes are TRBV15 and TRBJ2-1; TRBD1 fits 7 bases in the junction. The receptor was isolated from an adult in good health. The nucleotide sequence reads TGTGCCACCAGCAGGGCAGGGGGCTCCTACAATGAGCAGTTCTTC. Its amino acids are CATSRAGGSYNEQFF.